A selection of T cell receptor beta chains follows, all from one sample in a study of blood T cells in healthy people across ages. TCRdb redid the calling of the 5' RACE reads with MiXCR, one entry per CDR3 protein. The sample lists about 970,000 distinct CDR3 sequences, roughly 50% occurring once. What was sequenced was blood. The receptors were sampled from a woman aged 55-75 years in good health. The CDR3 runs from the conserved cysteine through the conserved F or W. D genes are given only for firm matches. A clone size is listed for some rows: how often the clone was seen (once, few, many), or a class if it is expanded.

TRBV20-1	-	TRBD1	TRBJ2-7	CSAPPGQGAGYEQYF	TGCAGTGCGCCCCCCGGACAGGGGGCGGGGTACGAGCAGTACTTC
TRBV29-1	-	TRBD1	TRBJ2-5	CSVKPGTGIVTQYF	TGCAGCGTGAAACCAGGGACAGGGATTGTGACCCAGTACTTC
TRBV20-1	-	TRBD2	TRBJ2-7	CSASYPGLGSPEQYF	TGCAGTGCTTCTTATCCGGGACTAGGGTCTCCCGAGCAGTACTTC
TRBV9	-	-	TRBJ2-3	CASSVAGRTTDTQYF	TGTGCCAGCAGCGTAGCGGGTAGGACCACAGATACGCAGTATTTT
TRBV7-6	once	-	TRBJ2-5	CASSARTIRQGTQYF	TGTGCCAGCAGCGCCCGGACTATCCGCCAGGGGACCCAGTACTTC
TRBV10-3	-	-	TRBJ1-2	CAISESSTGGYTF	TGTGCCATCAGTGAGTCTTCTACGGGTGGCTACACCTTC
TRBV7-9	-	TRBD1	TRBJ2-7	CASSSGQGKYEQYF	TGTGCCAGCAGCTCCGGACAGGGTAAATACGAGCAGTACTTC
TRBV28	few	TRBD2	TRBJ2-6	CASKPLGGITSGANVLTF	TGTGCCAGCAAACCACTCGGGGGGATAACCTCTGGGGCCAACGTCCTGACTTTC
TRBV5-1	-	TRBD1	TRBJ2-7	CASSSSRGHEQYF	TGTGCCAGCAGCTCATCCAGGGGGCACGAGCAGTACTTC
TRBV7-8	-	-	TRBJ2-5	CASSSAGSSGETQYF	TGTGCCAGCAGCTCGGCGGGCTCTAGTGGAGAGACCCAGTACTTC
TRBV11-2	-	TRBD2	TRBJ2-1	CASSLEIAGGSQEQFF	TGTGCCAGCAGCTTAGAAATAGCGGGGGGGTCGCAGGAGCAGTTCTTC
TRBV7-2	few	-	TRBJ1-2	CASSRVGAKYGYTF	TGTGCCAGCAGCCGGGTGGGGGCGAAGTATGGCTACACCTTC
TRBV28	-	-	TRBJ1-5	CASSRNRGQPQHF	TGTGCCAGCAGCCGAAACCGGGGACAGCCCCAGCATTTT
TRBV20-1	-	-	TRBJ2-7	CSARGGTKTYEQYF	TGCAGTGCTCGAGGGGGTACGAAAACCTACGAGCAGTACTTC
TRBV7-7	once	-	TRBJ1-5	CASPVRCVGNNQPQHF	TGTGCCAGCCCCGTACGATGCGTGGGTAACAATCAGCCCCAGCATTTT